This T cell receptor beta chain was captured by sequencing in a study of cytomegalovirus exposure and HLA in healthy donors. The PCR contained 60 Vbeta and 13 Jbeta primers. TCRdb's copy holds only in-frame clones and misses some; the assay was immunoSEQ multiplex PCR. This table holds some 200,000 clones. Material for sequencing was PBMCs. The clonotype originates from a man aged 25 to 45 in good health and CMV-seronegative.

The CDR3 DNA follows: TGTGCCAGCAGTCTTGGGCTAGCGGTTCAAGAGACCCAGTACTTC. This codes for CASSLGLAVQETQYF. The genes are TRBV25-1 and TRBJ2-5, with 7 bases fitting TRBD2. J lost 2 bases, V lost 5 bases, and 8 bases had no gene match. The CDR3 contains 15 residues. CDR1 is MGHDK, CDR2 SYGVNS, per germline. The complete variable domain, with remaining parts taken from reference TRBV25-1 and TRBJ2-5, reads EADIYQTPRYLVIGTGKKITLECSQTMGHDKMYWYQQDPGMELHLIHYSYGVNSTEKGDLSSESTVSRIRTEHFPLTLESARPSHTSQYLCASSLGLAVQETQYFGPGTRLLVL.